This is a list of T cell receptor beta chains from one sample in a study of Graves' ophthalmopathy and Graves' hyperthyroidism. TCRdb redid the calling of the multiplex PCR reads with MiXCR, one entry per CDR3 protein. This sample has hundreds of thousands of distinct CDR3 sequences, with 20% to 25% found just once. The sequencing sample was made of peripheral blood. These receptors were obtained from a woman aged 18-30 years with stable Graves' hyperthyroidism. Each CDR3 is given with its conserved first and last residue. A D gene is named only where the DNA matches it firmly. The size entry is marked missing in some rows and otherwise reads once, few, many or a size class.

V	size	J	D	DNA	CDR3
TRBV15	many	TRBJ1-5	TRBD1	TGTGCCACCAGCCCCCGGACAGGGGGCGAACCCCAGCATTTT	CATSPRTGGEPQHF
TRBV7-8	few	TRBJ2-2	TRBD1	TGTGCCAGCAGCTCCCACAGGGGGCTGGATCCTAACACCGGGGAGCTGTTTTTT	CASSSHRGLDPNTGELFF
TRBV4-1	few	TRBJ1-2	-	TGCGCCAGCAGCCAAGAAAACAGCTATAACTATGGCTACACCTTC	CASSQENSYNYGYTF
TRBV15	many	TRBJ2-5	-	TGTGCCACCAGCAAGGGACACCTGGAAGAGACCCAGTACTTC	CATSKGHLEETQYF
TRBV6-1	many	TRBJ1-1	TRBD1	TGTGCCAGCAGTAAGGGTAGGGGGCACGGCACTGAAGCTTTCTTT	CASSKGRGHGTEAFF
TRBV19	many	TRBJ2-7	TRBD2	TGTGCCAGCAGCATTAGCGGGAGCTCCTACGAGCAGTACTTC	CASSISGSSYEQYF
TRBV10-2	-	TRBJ2-5	TRBD2	TGCGCCAGCAGTGAGTCTAGCGGGCCACAAGAGACCCAGTACTTC	CASSESSGPQETQYF
TRBV5-4	many	TRBJ2-5	TRBD1	TGTGCCAGCAGCCAGGACAGGGTCGGGGAGACCCAGTACTTC	CASSQDRVGETQYF
TRBV9	many	TRBJ2-5	TRBD1	TGTGCCAGCAGCGTAGGTTCGGGACAGGGTCGGGAGACCCAGTACTTC	CASSVGSGQGRETQYF
TRBV7-6	many	TRBJ2-7	-	TGTGCCAGCAGCTTAGTCCCTGTGACTAGATCCTACGAGCAGTACTTC	CASSLVPVTRSYEQYF
TRBV28	many	TRBJ2-7	TRBD1	TGTGCCAGCAGCACACAAGGGACAGTCGAGCAGTACTTC	CASSTQGTVEQYF
TRBV25-1	-	TRBJ2-2	-	TGTGCCAGCAGTGAATATGGGCTAGATATCCCCGGGGAGCTGTTTTTT	CASSEYGLDIPGELFF
TRBV9	-	TRBJ1-1	-	TGTGCCAGCAGCGTCGGGGGAAAGACTGAAGCTTTCTTT	CASSVGGKTEAFF
TRBV2	many	TRBJ2-7	-	TGTGCCAGCAGTGTTACAGCCGAGCAGTACTTC	CASSVTAEQYF
TRBV6-1	-	TRBJ1-2	-	TGTGCCAGCAGTGAAAACTTGGCCAGCGCTAACTATGGCTACACCTTC	CASSENLASANYGYTF
TRBV4-1	-	TRBJ2-5	-	TGCGCCAGCGGCCACGGACTTATACAAAGAACCCAAGAGACCCAGTACTTC	CASGHGLIQRTQETQYF
TRBV12-3/TRBV12-4	many	TRBJ2-5	-	TGTGCCAGCAGTGACGCAGGGGGGCAAGAGACCCAGTACTTC	CASSDAGGQETQYF
TRBV6-1	-	TRBJ2-5	TRBD1	TGTGCCAGCAGAAGTACAGGGGAAGATTGGGAGACCCAGTACTTC	CASRSTGEDWETQYF
TRBV11-2	many	TRBJ2-5	-	TGTGCCAGCAGCTTAGGTCCTTTCAAGACCCAGTACTTC	CASSLGPFKTQYF
TRBV12-3/TRBV12-4	many	TRBJ1-1	-	TGTGCCAGCAGGCGAACCCAAGCCTTTGAAGCTTTCTTT	CASRRTQAFEAFF
TRBV7-4	many	TRBJ2-2	TRBD1	TGTGCTAGCAGCTTAGCGTTAGGGCGACAGGGCGACGGTGACGACGACACCGGGGAGCTGTTTTTT	CASSLALGRQGDGDDDTGELFF
TRBV6-1	-	TRBJ2-7	-	TGTGCCAGCAGTGAATGGACGGTGTTGGGGGAGCAGTACTTC	CASSEWTVLGEQYF
TRBV29-1	many	TRBJ1-2	-	TGCAGCGTTGCTAGGACCGCTTCAGGCTACACCTTC	CSVARTASGYTF
TRBV12-3/TRBV12-4	many	TRBJ1-1	TRBD1	TGTGCCAGCAGTTTCCTGGAGGGACAGGGGGTGAACACTGAAGCTTTCTTT	CASSFLEGQGVNTEAFF
TRBV29-1	many	TRBJ1-1	-	TGCAGCGTTTCCGGTTCGGGTCGGGGCACTGAAGCTTTCTTT	CSVSGSGRGTEAFF
TRBV12-3/TRBV12-4	many	TRBJ1-5	-	TGTGCCAGCAGTTTCCGGGACGGGAGCAATCAGCCCCAGCATTTT	CASSFRDGSNQPQHF
TRBV2	many	TRBJ2-5	-	TGTGCCAGCAGTCGAAGTTGGGGAATTGGAGAGACCCAGTACTTC	CASSRSWGIGETQYF
TRBV7-9	many	TRBJ2-7	-	TGTGCCAGCAGTATCCTCAGTCTTGCCGGTTTAGGGCAGTACTTC	CASSILSLAGLGQYF
TRBV24-1	many	TRBJ2-7	-	TGTGCCACCAGTGATGGGTCAGACTACGAGCAGTACTTC	CATSDGSDYEQYF
TRBV18	many	TRBJ2-5	-	TGTGCCAGCTCACCACCGCAGGGTATCCAAGAGACCCAGTACTTC	CASSPPQGIQETQYF
TRBV6-2/TRBV6-3	few	TRBJ1-6	-	TGTGCCAGCAATTCTCAGAGAGGACGGCGAGTTTGGCCCCTCCACTTT	CASNSQRGRRVWPLHF